Below are 5 T cell receptor beta chains sequenced from a single sample in a study of tumor-infiltrating lymphocytes in primary liver carcinoma. Production of TCR beta cDNA used approximately 480 ng total RNA together with a constant-region primer. Libraries of TCR beta came from three nested multiplex PCR rounds with slightly modified ARM-PCR. The study ran its first two PCR rounds for around 10 cycles each, using TRBV1-TRBV30 forward primers and a C-beta reverse primer. TCRdb re-called the multiplex PCR reads through MiXCR, storing one row per CDR3 protein. Of approximately 42,000 distinct CDR3 sequences in the sample, around 75% were seen once. From unsorted bulk tissue weighing roughly 17-31 mg, DNA and RNA were co-extracted. The source material was tumor-adjacent normal liver tissue. The source of these receptors is a woman in her 30s with primary liver carcinoma and hepatitis B virus infection.

The chain is built from TRBV12-5 and TRBJ2-3; D call uncertain. The germline gives CDR1 LGHNT, CDR2 FRNRAP. The V gene lost 10 bases and the J gene lost 3 bases, with 14 bases spanning the gap. The CDR3 is made up of 13 amino acids. This CDR3 is CANAPGTTDTQYF. DNA of the CDR3: TGTGCTAATGCTCCAGGCACGACAGATACGCAGTATTTT. Filled out from reference TRBV12-5 and TRBJ2-3, the complete variable domain reads DARVTQTPRHKVTEMGQEVTMRCQPILGHNTVFWYRQTMMQGLELLAYFRNRAPLDDSGMPKDRFSAEMPDATLATLKIQPSEPRDSAVYFCANAPGTTDTQYFGPGTRLTVL.

Worth noting for this clonotype: A junction end diverges from the germline sequence, so it may reflect a read error. The chain joins TRBV11-3 to TRBJ2-1, with D unresolved. Germline V gene sequence: CDR1 SGHNT, CDR2 YENEEA. CDR3 size: 14 residues. CDR3 nucleotide sequence: TGTGCCAGCAACTTAGACGTCTCGAACGATGAGCAGTTCTTT. Protein sequence: CASNLDVSNDEQFF.

As for this clonotype: One end of the junction is discordant with germline, which a read error may explain. The V call is TRBV4-3, the J call TRBJ1-2; TRBD1 matches 7 bases. Germline V gives CDR1 LGHNA, CDR2 YSLEER. The CDR3 contains 16 residues. CDR3 DNA: TGCGCCAGTAGCCAAGTCAGGGGGGGCGGCGACTATGGCTACACCTTC. It translates to CASSQVRGGGDYGYTF.

With respect to this clonotype: One junction end does not reproduce the germline sequence, and a read error may be involved. In DNA, the CDR3 is TGTGCCAGTAGATATACCGGGGGGAGGGATGAAACTTTCTTT. Protein sequence: CASRYTGGRDETFF. The rearrangement joins TRBV11-2 to TRBJ1-1; TRBD1 might be the D (5 bases). The CDR3 extends over 14 amino acids. Germline V CDR1 and CDR2: SGHAT, FQNNGV.

The table lists this clonotype with a few counts. The rearrangement uses TRBV20-1 and TRBJ2-7, with D possibly being TRBD1 (6 bases). CDR1 and CDR2 (germline): DFQATT, SNEGSKA (reference sequence). This CDR3 is 15 amino acids long. The V gene lost 4 bases and the J gene lost 1 base, with 17 bases spanning the gap. The CDR3 bases are TGCAGTGCTAACTCCCCGACAGGATCGTCCTACGAGCAGTACTTC. Translation gives CSANSPTGSSYEQYF.